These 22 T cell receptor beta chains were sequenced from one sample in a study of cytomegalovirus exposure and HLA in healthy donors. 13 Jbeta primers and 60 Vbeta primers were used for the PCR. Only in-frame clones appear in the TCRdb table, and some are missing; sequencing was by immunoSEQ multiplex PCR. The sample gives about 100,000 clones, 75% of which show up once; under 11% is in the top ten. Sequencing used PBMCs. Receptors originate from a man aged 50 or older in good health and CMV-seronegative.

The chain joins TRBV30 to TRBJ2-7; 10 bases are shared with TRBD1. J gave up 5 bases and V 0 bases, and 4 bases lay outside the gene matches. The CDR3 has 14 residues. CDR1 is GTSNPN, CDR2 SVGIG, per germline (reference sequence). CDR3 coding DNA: TGTGCCTGGAGTGTACGCGGGACAGGGGACGAGCAGTACTTC. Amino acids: CAWSVRGTGDEQYF.

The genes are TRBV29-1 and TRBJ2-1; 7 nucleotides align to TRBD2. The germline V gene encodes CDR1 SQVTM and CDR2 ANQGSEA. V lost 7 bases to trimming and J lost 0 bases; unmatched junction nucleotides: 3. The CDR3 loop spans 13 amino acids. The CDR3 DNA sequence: TGCAGCGGGCGGGAGAGCTCCTACAATGAGCAGTTCTTC. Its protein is CSGRESSYNEQFF.

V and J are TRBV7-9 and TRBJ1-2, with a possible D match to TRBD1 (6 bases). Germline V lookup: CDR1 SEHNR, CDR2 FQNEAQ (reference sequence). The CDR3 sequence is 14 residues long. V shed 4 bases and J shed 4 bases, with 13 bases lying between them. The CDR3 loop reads CASSSATGSYGYTF. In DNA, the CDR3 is TGTGCCAGCAGCTCCGCCACAGGGTCCTATGGCTACACCTTC. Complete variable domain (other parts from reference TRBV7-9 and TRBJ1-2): DTGVSQNPRHKITKRGQNVTFRCDPISEHNRLYWYRQTLGQGPEFLTYFQNEAQLEKSRLLSDRFSAERPKGSFSTLEIQRTEQGDSAMYLCASSSATGSYGYTFGSGTRLTVV.

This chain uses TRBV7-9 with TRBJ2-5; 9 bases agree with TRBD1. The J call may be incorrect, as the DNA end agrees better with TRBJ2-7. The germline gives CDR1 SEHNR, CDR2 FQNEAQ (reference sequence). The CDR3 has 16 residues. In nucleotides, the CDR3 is TGTGCCAGCAGCTTAGTAGTGGGACAGGGCGGCTACGAGCAGTACTTC. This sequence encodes CASSLVVGQGGYEQYF.

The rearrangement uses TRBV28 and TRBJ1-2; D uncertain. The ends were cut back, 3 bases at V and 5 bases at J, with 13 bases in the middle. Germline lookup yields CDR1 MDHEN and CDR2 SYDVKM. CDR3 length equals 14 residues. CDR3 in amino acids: CASSFTDSWYGYTF. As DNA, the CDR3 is TGTGCCAGCAGTTTTACCGACTCTTGGTATGGCTACACCTTC.

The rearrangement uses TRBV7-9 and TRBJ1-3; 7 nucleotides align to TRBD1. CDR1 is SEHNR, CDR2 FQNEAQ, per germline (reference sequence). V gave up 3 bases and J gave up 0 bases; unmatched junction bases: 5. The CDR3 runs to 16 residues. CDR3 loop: CASSFAGTASGNTIYF. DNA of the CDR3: TGTGCCAGCAGCTTTGCCGGGACAGCCTCTGGAAACACCATATATTTT. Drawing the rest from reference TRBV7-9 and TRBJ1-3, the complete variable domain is DTGVSQNPRHKITKRGQNVTFRCDPISEHNRLYWYRQTLGQGPEFLTYFQNEAQLEKSRLLSDRFSAERPKGSFSTLEIQRTEQGDSAMYLCASSFAGTASGNTIYFGEGSWLTVV.

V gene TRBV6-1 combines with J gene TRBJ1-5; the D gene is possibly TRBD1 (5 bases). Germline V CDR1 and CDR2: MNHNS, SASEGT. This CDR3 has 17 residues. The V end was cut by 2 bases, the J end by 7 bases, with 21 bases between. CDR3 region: CASSERVIVQVGQPQHF. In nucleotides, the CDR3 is TGTGCCAGCAGTGAAAGAGTGATCGTACAGGTAGGGCAGCCCCAGCATTTT.

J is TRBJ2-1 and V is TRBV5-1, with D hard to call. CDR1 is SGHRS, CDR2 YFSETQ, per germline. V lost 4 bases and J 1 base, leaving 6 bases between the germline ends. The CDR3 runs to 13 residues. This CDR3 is CASSRRSYNEQFF. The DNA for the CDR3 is TGCGCCAGCAGCCGCAGGTCCTACAATGAGCAGTTCTTC.

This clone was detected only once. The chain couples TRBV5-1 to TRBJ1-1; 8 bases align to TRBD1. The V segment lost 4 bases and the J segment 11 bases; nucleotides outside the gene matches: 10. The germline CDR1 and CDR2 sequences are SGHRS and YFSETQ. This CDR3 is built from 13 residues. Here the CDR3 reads CASSPPGGRVAFF. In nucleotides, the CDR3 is TGCGCCAGCAGCCCCCCAGGGGGCAGGGTGGCTTTCTTT.

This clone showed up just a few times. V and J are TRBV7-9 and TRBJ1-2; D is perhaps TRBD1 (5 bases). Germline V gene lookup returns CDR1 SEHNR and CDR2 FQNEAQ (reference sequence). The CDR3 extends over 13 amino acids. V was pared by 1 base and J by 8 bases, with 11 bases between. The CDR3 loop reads CASSLGQGEGYTF. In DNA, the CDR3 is TGTGCCAGCAGCTTAGGGCAGGGTGAAGGCTACACCTTC.

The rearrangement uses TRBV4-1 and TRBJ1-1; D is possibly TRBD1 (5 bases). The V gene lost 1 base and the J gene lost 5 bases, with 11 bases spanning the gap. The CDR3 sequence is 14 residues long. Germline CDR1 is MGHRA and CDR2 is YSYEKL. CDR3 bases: TGCGCCAGCAGCCAAGCGTACAGGAGAACTGAAGCTTTCTTT. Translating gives CASSQAYRRTEAFF.

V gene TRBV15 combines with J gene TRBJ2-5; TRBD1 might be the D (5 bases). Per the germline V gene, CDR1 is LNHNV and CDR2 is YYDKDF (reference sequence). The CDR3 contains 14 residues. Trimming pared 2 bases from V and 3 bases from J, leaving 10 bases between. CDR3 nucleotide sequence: TGTGCCACCAGCAGACAGGGTTCCAAAGAGACCCAGTACTTC. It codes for CATSRQGSKETQYF.

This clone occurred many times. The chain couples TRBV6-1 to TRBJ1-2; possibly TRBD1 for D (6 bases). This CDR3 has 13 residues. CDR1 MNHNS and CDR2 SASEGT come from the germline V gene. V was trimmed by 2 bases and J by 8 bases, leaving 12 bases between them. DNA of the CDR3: TGTGCCAGCAGTGAAATGGGGGCGTACGGCTACACCTTC. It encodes CASSEMGAYGYTF.

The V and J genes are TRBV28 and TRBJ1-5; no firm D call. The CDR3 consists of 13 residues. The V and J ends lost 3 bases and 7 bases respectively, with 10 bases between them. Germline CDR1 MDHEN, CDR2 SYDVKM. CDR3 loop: CASSFTVRQPQHF. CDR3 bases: TGTGCCAGCAGTTTTACAGTCCGCCAGCCCCAGCATTTT.

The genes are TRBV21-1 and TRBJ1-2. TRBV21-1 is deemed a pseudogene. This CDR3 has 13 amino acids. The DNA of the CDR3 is TGTGCCAGCAGGAACGGGAGGGACAATGGCTACACCTTC. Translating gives CASRNGRDNGYTF.

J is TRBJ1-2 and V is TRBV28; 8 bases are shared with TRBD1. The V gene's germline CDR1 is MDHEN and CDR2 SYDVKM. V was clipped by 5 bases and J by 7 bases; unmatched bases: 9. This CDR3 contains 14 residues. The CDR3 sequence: CASSIRQGKAGYTF. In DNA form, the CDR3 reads TGTGCCAGCAGTATAAGACAGGGGAAAGCTGGCTACACCTTC.

This CDR3 is CASTGPYVEQFF. The DNA of the CDR3 is TGTGCCTCGACAGGCCCCTACGTTGAGCAGTTCTTC. This rearrangement joins TRBV30 to TRBJ2-1; tentatively, D is TRBD1 (6 bases). V gave up 7 bases and J gave up 9 bases, with 16 bases separating them. Germline V gene data show CDR1 as GTSNPN and CDR2 as SVGIG (reference sequence). This CDR3 comprises 12 residues.

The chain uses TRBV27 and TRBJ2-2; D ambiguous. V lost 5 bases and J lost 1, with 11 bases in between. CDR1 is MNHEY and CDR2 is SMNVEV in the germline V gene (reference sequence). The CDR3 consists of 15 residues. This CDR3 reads CASSLWAGNTGELFF. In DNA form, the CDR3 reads TGTGCCAGCAGTCTCTGGGCAGGGAACACCGGGGAGCTGTTTTTT.

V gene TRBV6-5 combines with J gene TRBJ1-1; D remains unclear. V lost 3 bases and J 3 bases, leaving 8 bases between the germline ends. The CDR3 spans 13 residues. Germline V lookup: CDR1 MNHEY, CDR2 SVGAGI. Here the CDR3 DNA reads TGTGCCAGCAGTTATAACCAGGACACTGAAGCTTTCTTT. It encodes CASSYNQDTEAFF.

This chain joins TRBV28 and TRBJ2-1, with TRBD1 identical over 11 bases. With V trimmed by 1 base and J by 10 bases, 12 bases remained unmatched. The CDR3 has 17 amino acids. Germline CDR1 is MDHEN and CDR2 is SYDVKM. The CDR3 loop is CASSLSGTGGWVGEQFF. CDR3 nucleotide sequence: TGTGCCAGCAGTTTATCCGGGACAGGGGGGTGGGTGGGGGAGCAGTTCTTC. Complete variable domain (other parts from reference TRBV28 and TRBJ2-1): DVKVTQSSRYLVKRTGEKVFLECVQDMDHENMFWYRQDPGLGLRLIYFSYDVKMKEKGDIPEGYSVSREKKERFSLILESASTNQTSMYLCASSLSGTGGWVGEQFFGPGTRLTVL.

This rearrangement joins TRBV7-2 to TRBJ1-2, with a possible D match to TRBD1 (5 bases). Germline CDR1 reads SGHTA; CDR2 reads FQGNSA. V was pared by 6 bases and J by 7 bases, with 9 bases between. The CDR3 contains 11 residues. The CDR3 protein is CASSQGIGYTF. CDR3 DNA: TGTGCCAGCAGTCAGGGCATTGGCTACACCTTC. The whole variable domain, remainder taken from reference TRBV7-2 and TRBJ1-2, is GAGVSQSPSNKVTEKGKDVELRCDPISGHTALYWYRQSLGQGLEFLIYFQGNSAPDKSGLPSDRFSAERTGGSVSTLTIQRTQQEDSAVYLCASSQGIGYTFGSGTRLTVV.

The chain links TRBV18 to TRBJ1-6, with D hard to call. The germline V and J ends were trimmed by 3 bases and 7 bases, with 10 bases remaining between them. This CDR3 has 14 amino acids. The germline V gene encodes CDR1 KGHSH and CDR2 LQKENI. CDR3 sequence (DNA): TGTGCCAGCTCACCGTCGGAGAGAAATTCACCCCTCCACTTT. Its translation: CASSPSERNSPLHF.